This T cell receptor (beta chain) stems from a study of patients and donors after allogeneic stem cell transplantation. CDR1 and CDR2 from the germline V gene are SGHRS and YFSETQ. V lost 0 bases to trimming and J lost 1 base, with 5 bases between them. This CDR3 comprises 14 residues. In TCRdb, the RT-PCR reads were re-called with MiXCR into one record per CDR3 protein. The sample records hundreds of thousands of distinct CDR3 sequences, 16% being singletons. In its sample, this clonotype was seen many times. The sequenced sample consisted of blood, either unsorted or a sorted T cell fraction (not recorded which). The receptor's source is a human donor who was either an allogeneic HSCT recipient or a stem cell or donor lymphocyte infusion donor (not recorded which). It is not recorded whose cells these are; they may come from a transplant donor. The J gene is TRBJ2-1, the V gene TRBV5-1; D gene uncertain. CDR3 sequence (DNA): TGCGCCAGCAGCTTGGTTAATTCCTACAATGAGCAGTTCTTC. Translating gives CASSLVNSYNEQFF.